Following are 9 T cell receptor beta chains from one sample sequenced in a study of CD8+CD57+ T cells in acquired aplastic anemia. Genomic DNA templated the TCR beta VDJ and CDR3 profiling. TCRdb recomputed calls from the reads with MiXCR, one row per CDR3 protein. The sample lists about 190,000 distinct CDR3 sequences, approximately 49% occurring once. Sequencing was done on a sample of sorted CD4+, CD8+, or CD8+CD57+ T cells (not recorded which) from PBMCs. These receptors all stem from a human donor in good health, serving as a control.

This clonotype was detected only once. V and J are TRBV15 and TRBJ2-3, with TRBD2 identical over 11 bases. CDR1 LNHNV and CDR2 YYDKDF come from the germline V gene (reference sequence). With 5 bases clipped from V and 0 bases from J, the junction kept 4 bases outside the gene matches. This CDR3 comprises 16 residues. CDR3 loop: CATSPTSGGSTDTQYF. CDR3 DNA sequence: TGTGCCACCAGCCCTACTAGCGGGGGTAGCACAGATACGCAGTATTTT.

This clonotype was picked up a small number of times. CDR3 nucleotide sequence: TGTGCCAGCTCACCTAGCAGTGGGGCCATGAACACTGAAGCTTTCTTT. This encodes CASSPSSGAMNTEAFF. The V call is TRBV7-2, the J call TRBJ1-1; tentative D call: TRBD1 (5 bases). Trimming pared 8 bases from V and 0 bases from J, leaving 19 bases between. From germline, CDR1 is SGHTA and CDR2 FQGNSA. This CDR3 contains 16 residues.

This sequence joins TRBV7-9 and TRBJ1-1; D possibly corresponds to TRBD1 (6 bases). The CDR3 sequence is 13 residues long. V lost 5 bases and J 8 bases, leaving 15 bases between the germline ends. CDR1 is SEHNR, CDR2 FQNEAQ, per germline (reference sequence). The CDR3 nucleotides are TGTGCCAGCAGCCGTCTACAGGGTGCGGAAGCTTTCTTT. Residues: CASSRLQGAEAFF.

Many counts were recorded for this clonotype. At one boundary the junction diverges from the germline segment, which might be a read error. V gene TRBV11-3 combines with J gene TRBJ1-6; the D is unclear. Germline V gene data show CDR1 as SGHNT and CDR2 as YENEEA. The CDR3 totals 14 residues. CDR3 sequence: CASSLDGDSSPLHF. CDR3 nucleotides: TGTGCCAGCAGCCTAGACGGGGATAGTTCACCCCTCCACTTT.

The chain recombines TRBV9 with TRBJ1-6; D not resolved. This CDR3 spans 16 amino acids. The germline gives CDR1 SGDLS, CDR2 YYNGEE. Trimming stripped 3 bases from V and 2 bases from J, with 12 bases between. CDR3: CASSELDFPYNSPLHF. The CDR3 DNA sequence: TGTGCCAGCAGCGAGTTGGACTTTCCCTATAATTCACCCCTCCACTTT.

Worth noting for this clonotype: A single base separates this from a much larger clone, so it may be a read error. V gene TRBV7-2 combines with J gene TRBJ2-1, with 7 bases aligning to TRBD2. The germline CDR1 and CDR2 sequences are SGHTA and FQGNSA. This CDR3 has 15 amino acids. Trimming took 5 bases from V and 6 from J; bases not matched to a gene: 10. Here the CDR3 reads CASSPGTGGGNEQFF. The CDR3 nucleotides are TGTGCCAGCAGCCCCGGGACTGGCGGGGGCAATGAGCAGTTCTTC.

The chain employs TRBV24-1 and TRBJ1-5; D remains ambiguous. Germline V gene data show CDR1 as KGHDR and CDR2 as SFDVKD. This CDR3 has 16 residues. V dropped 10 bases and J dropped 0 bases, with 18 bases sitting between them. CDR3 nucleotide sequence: TGTGCCACTGTGTCGGACCCGGGGTATAGCAATCAGCCCCAGCATTTT. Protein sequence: CATVSDPGYSNQPQHF.

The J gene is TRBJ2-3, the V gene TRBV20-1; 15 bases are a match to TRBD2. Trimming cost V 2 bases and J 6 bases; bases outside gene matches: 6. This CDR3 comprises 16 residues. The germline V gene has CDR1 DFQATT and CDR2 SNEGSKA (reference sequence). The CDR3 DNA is TGCAGTGCTAGATGGACTAGCGGGGGGGCGGGGGATACGCAGTATTTT. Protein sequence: CSARWTSGGAGDTQYF.

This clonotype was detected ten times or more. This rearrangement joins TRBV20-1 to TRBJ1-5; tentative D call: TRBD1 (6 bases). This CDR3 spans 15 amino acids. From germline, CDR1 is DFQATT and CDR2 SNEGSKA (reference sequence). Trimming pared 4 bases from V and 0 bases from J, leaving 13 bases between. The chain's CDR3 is CSATGQPYSNQPQHF. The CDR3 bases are TGCAGTGCTACCGGACAGCCTTATAGCAATCAGCCCCAGCATTTT.